Below are 13 T cell receptor beta chains sequenced from a single sample in a study of shared clonotypes between healthy human individuals. Measured with immunoSEQ multiplex PCR; TCRdb has only the in-frame clones, and not every one. The repertoire holds about half a million clones, with around four fifths as singletons. Sequencing was carried out using PBMCs. Every receptor here comes from a woman between 35 and 50 years old in good health. Some clones in this sample may be carry-over from other donors' samples.

The genes are TRBV5-6 and TRBJ2-5; weak D call: TRBD1 (5 bases). The end of the DNA is better explained by TRBJ2-7, so the J call may be wrong. Germline V gene sequence: CDR1 SGHDT, CDR2 YYEEEE. The CDR3 sequence is 14 residues long. This CDR3 reads CASRRQTYSYEQYF. The CDR3, as DNA: TGTGCCAGCCGCCGACAGACCTACTCCTACGAGCAGTACTTC.

In the case of this clone: Other DNA sequences from this sample encode an identical CDR3 as well. The chain combines TRBV10-2 with TRBJ1-1; D is unclear. CDR3 length equals 11 residues. Germline V gives CDR1 WSHSY, CDR2 SAAADI. The V end was cut by 6 bases, the J end by 5 bases, with 7 bases between. This CDR3 reads CASRRDTEAFF. The CDR3 DNA follows: TGCGCCAGCAGAAGGGATACTGAAGCTTTCTTT.

CDR3 residues: CASSPLQGGPTEAFF. DNA of the CDR3: TGCGCCAGCAGCCCACTTCAGGGGGGCCCCACTGAAGCTTTCTTT. This chain connects TRBV5-1 to TRBJ1-1, with 7 bases aligning to TRBD1. The CDR3 is 15 residues long. V trimming: 4 bases; J trimming: 4 bases; junction bases outside the gene matches: 10. Per the germline V gene, CDR1 is SGHRS and CDR2 is YFSETQ.

This clone was observed a handful of times. The rearrangement links TRBV11-2 to TRBJ1-3, with unresolved D. Matching the DNA end better, TRBJ2-2 makes the J call doubtful. The CDR3 runs to 14 residues. Germline CDR1 is SGHAT and CDR2 is FQNNGV. DNA of the CDR3: TGTGCCAGCAGCTTAACCTTTAGGTCCGGGGAGCTGTTTTTT. Its translation: CASSLTFRSGELFF.

The table lists this clone with a few counts. The chain couples TRBV19 to TRBJ1-1; 7 bases agree with TRBD1. The CDR3 is made up of 14 amino acids. V dropped 6 bases and J dropped 2; count of bases not matched to a gene: 6. Germline CDR1 is LNHDA and CDR2 is SQIVND (reference sequence). CDR3 sequence: CASRETGPNTEAFF. The CDR3 bases are TGTGCCAGTAGGGAGACAGGGCCCAACACTGAAGCTTTCTTT.

This chain connects TRBV30 to TRBJ2-5; D perhaps matches TRBD1 (6 bases). The CDR3 is 13 amino acids. Deletions cut 8 bases from V and 2 bases from J, with 15 bases between. Germline V CDR1 and CDR2: GTSNPN, SVGIG (reference sequence). CDR3 sequence reads: CAASRDTQETQYF. CDR3 sequence (DNA): TGTGCCGCATCCAGGGACACTCAAGAGACCCAGTACTTC.

The V and J genes are TRBV19 and TRBJ2-2; a possible D gene is TRBD2 (6 bases). Germline V CDR1 and CDR2: LNHDA, SQIVND (reference sequence). Trimming cost V 3 bases and J 6 bases, with 11 bases left between them. The CDR3 sequence is 14 residues long. For the CDR3, the DNA is TGTGCCAGTAGTATCGCCCCGGGGGCCGGGGAGCTGTTTTTT. It specifies CASSIAPGAGELFF.

The chain uses TRBV11-2 and TRBJ2-7, with 8 bases that match TRBD1. J was trimmed by 5 bases and V by 1 base; bases with no gene match: 13. The germline gives CDR1 SGHAT, CDR2 FQNNGV. This CDR3 is 17 amino acids long. The CDR3 loop is CASSLVHFRDRPNEQYF. CDR3 in DNA: TGTGCCAGCAGCTTAGTCCATTTTCGGGACAGGCCCAACGAGCAGTACTTC.

The chain couples TRBV19 to TRBJ2-1, with TRBD2 as a possible D gene (5 bases). V gave up 5 bases and J gave up 10 bases, with 15 bases separating them. Germline CDR1 and CDR2: LNHDA and SQIVND (reference sequence). CDR3 length: 13 residues. The CDR3 DNA reads as TGTGCCAGTAGTTCGGGCCTCCCGGGGGAGCAGTTCTTC. Translating gives CASSSGLPGEQFF.

This chain joins TRBV15 and TRBJ2-7; D is ambiguous. Trimming cost V 2 bases and J 0 bases, with 11 bases left between them. Germline values: CDR1 LNHNV, CDR2 YYDKDF (reference sequence). The CDR3 is made up of 15 amino acids. The CDR3 bases are TGTGCCACCAGCAGAATAATTTCTAACTCCTACGAGCAGTACTTC. This encodes CATSRIISNSYEQYF.

Points on this clone: As the CDR3 is not closed by the conserved phenylalanine or tryptophan, this likely results from a read error. The V gene is TRBV9, the J gene TRBJ1-3; no clear D. The ends were cut back, 0 bases at V and 2 bases at J, with 9 bases in the middle. CDR1 is SGDLS and CDR2 is YYNGEE in the germline V gene. This CDR3 comprises 15 residues. The chain's CDR3 is CASSVVGVTGNTIYL. The CDR3 DNA reads TGTGCCAGCAGCGTAGTCGGTGTCACTGGAAACACCATATATCTT.

This clone was seen many times. Additional DNA sequences in this sample encode the identical CDR3. The chain is built from TRBV2 and TRBJ2-7; 10 bases are a match to TRBD1. Germline V gives CDR1 SNHLY, CDR2 FYNNEI. This CDR3 spans 13 amino acids. Germline trimming cut 5 bases from V and 6 bases from J; bases unmatched to any gene: 4. CDR3 coding DNA: TGTGCCAGCAGTCGGGACAGGGGCGGCGAGCAGTACTTC. Protein product: CASSRDRGGEQYF.

This clone has just a few counts. V and J are TRBV7-9 and TRBJ1-4; D gene ambiguous. Germline V gene sequence: CDR1 SEHNR, CDR2 FQNEAQ (reference sequence). The CDR3 has 16 residues. Trimming pared 3 bases from V and 0 bases from J, leaving 11 bases between. The chain's CDR3 is CASSFGVGATNEKLFF. The DNA for the CDR3 is TGTGCCAGCAGCTTTGGGGTGGGAGCAACTAATGAAAAACTGTTTTTT. The entire variable domain, with the rest obtained from reference TRBV7-9 and TRBJ1-4, is as follows: DTGVSQNPRHKITKRGQNVTFRCDPISEHNRLYWYRQTLGQGPEFLTYFQNEAQLEKSRLLSDRFSAERPKGSFSTLEIQRTEQGDSAMYLCASSFGVGATNEKLFFGSGTQLSVL.